This TCR beta chain emerged from a study of blood T cell repertoires in COVID-19. Study details: The United States, Italy and Spain were the sources of the acute and convalescent COVID-19 samples. Nucleic acid was either cDNA or gDNA, and it came from T cells, B-cell-depleted T cells, or PBMCs.

Germline lookup yields CDR1 WNHNN and CDR2 SYGVQD (reference sequence). Trimming took off 6 bases at V and 5 bases at J, with 16 bases between the two ends. This CDR3 contains 14 residues. In its sample, this clone was seen a few times. In the source study's methods: Amplification of reference gene primers provided the estimated nucleated cell counts. Using immunoSEQ multiplex PCR, the repertoire was profiled, and TCRdb retains in-frame clones only, with some absent. That table is the source of V, J and clone size, and D and trimming were worked out from the DNA. The sample includes about 30,000 clones, 85% to 90% seen only once; the top ten take 60% to 65%.

The sequence was collected from a man aged 70-80 years with acute or convalescent COVID-19. The chain joins TRBV10-1 to TRBJ1-1; D is unresolved. The sample comprised peripheral blood. The CDR3 coding sequence is TGCGCCAGCAGAGAGGAGCGGGCTGAGACTGAAGCTTTCTTT. This gives the protein CASREERAETEAFF.